This TCR beta chain emerged from a study of CXCR3-negative and CXCR3-positive naive CD8 T cells. Overall study results and limits: CXCR3-expressing naive cells carried TRB CDR3s more hydrophobic than those of CXCR3-negative naive cells. Cryopreserved cells partially lost CXCR3 expression, and fresh PBMCs were used in most assays.

On this clonotype itself: What it recognizes is unknown.

It was by 5' RACE with UMI labels that the TRB cDNA libraries were prepared. TCRdb reprocessed the 5' RACE reads and reports one entry per CDR3 protein, with no DNA. Its table records 130,000 to 150,000 distinct CDR3 sequences. The TCR comes from a human donor in good health. Some clones in this sample may be carry-over from other donors' samples. The sample was naive CXCR3+ CD8+ T cells from blood. Subset of the sample: CD45RO-CCR7+CD27+CD95- naive CD8+ T cells expressing CXCR3 (TNR3+).

The CDR3 is CASSQILFTQGTEAFF. This sequence joins TRBV4-1 and TRBJ1-1; TCRdb designates TRBD1, a call that cannot be tested without DNA. Per the germline V gene, CDR1 is MGHRA and CDR2 is YSYEKL. The CDR3 is 16 residues long.